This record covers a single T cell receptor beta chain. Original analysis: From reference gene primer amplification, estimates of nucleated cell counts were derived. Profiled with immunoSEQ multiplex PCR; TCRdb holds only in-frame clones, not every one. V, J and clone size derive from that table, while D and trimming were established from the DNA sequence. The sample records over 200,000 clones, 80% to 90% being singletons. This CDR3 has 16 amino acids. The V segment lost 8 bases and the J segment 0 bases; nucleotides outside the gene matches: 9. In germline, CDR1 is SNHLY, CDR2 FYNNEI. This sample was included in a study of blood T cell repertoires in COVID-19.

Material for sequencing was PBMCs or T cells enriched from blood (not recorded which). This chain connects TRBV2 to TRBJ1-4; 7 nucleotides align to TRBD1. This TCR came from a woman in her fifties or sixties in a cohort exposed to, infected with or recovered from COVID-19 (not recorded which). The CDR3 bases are TGTGCCAGCTCACGACAGGGCTTAACAACTAATGAAAAACTGTTTTTT. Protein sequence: CASSRQGLTTNEKLFF.